The present T cell receptor (beta chain) was sequenced within a study of cytomegalovirus exposure and HLA in healthy donors. Overall study findings and caveats: Immune exposure was documented only through CMV serostatus. Being indistinguishable, some V segments were excluded, TRBV6-2 and TRBV6-3 among them. Later work found that TCR association rates differed between HLA loci; DRB1 had the most and HLA-C the fewest.

V trimming: 6 bases; J trimming: 7 bases; junction bases outside the gene matches: 14. This CDR3 is 16 amino acids long. In germline, CDR1 is SNHLY, CDR2 FYNNEI. 13 Jbeta primers and 60 Vbeta primers were used for the PCR. Libraries were prepared by immunoSEQ multiplex PCR; TCRdb keeps only in-frame clonotypes and omits some of them. The table includes more than 110,000 clones, 80% detected once. About this clone itself: Its antigen is not identified.

The specimen sequenced was PBMCs. This receptor was taken from a man aged 25 to 40 in good health and CMV-seronegative. The chain couples TRBV2 to TRBJ2-2; 7 bases line up with TRBD1. CDR3 nucleotide sequence: TGTGCCAGCAGCCCCTCTCTGACAGGGACGGGCGGGGAGCTGTTTTTT. It translates to CASSPSLTGTGGELFF.